These 27 T cell receptor beta chains were sequenced from one sample in a study of CD8 T cells in ankylosing spondylitis. TCRdb re-derived calls from the 5' RACE reads in MiXCR, one entry per CDR3 protein. The sample includes over 700,000 distinct CDR3 sequences, 15% to 20% of them seen just once. These receptors' targets are unknown. Study-wide results and caveats: Made up of about eight highly homologous variants, a TCR beta motif appeared characteristic of ankylosing spondylitis blood.

The material sequenced was blood, either unsorted or a sorted T cell fraction (not recorded which). These receptors were taken from a male donor with ankylosing spondylitis.

The V and J genes are TRBV20-1 and TRBJ2-2; 7 positions agree with TRBD1. This CDR3 is 14 amino acids long. CDR1 and CDR2 (germline): DFQATT, SNEGSKA (reference sequence). J was trimmed by 7 bases and V by 5 bases; bases with no gene match: 10. In DNA, the CDR3 is TGCAGTGCTCAACAGGGGAGAGGTGGCGGGGAGCTGTTTTTT. Its protein is CSAQQGRGGGELFF.

The CDR3 loop reads CATSRDIESGELFF. CDR3 bases: TGTGCCACCAGCAGAGATATCGAGTCCGGGGAGCTGTTTTTT. The rearrangement links TRBV15 to TRBJ2-2, with D hard to call. The V end lost 0 bases, the J end lost 6 bases, and 8 bases lay between the germline ends. Germline CDR1 reads LNHNV; CDR2 reads YYDKDF (reference sequence). The CDR3 runs 14 residues. The full variable domain, with the rest looked up from reference TRBV15 and TRBJ2-2, is DAMVIQNPRYQVTQFGKPVTLSCSQTLNHNVMYWYQQKSSQAPKLLFHYYDKDFNNEADTPDNFQSRRPNTSFCFLDIRSPGLGDTAMYLCATSRDIESGELFFGEGSRLTVL.

The table lists this clonotype with a few counts. The chain carries TRBV7-9 and TRBJ2-7; D ambiguous. V shed 5 bases and J shed 4 bases, with 9 bases lying between them. Germline CDR1 and CDR2: SEHNR and FQNEAQ (reference sequence). CDR3 length: 12 residues. The CDR3 protein is CASSPMGYEQYF. The CDR3 coding sequence is TGTGCCAGCAGCCCCATGGGTTACGAGCAGTACTTC.

This clonotype was seen a few times. V gene TRBV9 combines with J gene TRBJ2-5; D may be TRBD1 (6 bases). CDR3 length: 15 residues. Germline assignment: CDR1 SGDLS and CDR2 YYNGEE. Trimming cost V 0 bases and J 2 bases, with 11 bases left between them. This chain's CDR3 is CASSVGQAVQETQYF. The CDR3 coding sequence is TGTGCCAGCAGCGTAGGACAGGCGGTACAAGAGACCCAGTACTTC. The full variable domain, its missing parts supplied by reference TRBV9 and TRBJ2-5, is DSGVTQTPKHLITATGQRVTLRCSPRSGDLSVYWYQQSLDQGLQFLIQYYNGEERAKGNILERFSAQQFPDLHSELNLSSLELGDSALYFCASSVGQAVQETQYFGPGTRLLVL.

CDR3 nucleotide sequence: TGCAGTGCTAGGGTTGACAGGGCGAACACTGAAGCTTTCTTT. Protein sequence: CSARVDRANTEAFF. The gene calls are TRBV20-1 and TRBJ1-1; 7 nucleotides match TRBD1. From germline, CDR1 is DFQATT and CDR2 SNEGSKA (reference sequence). The V gene end was trimmed by 3 bases and the J gene end by 1 base; junction bases not matched to a gene: 5. This CDR3 is built from 14 residues.

This clonotype was observed a few times. V usage is TRBV20-1 and J usage is TRBJ2-1, with D possibly TRBD2 on 6 matching bases. V lost 5 bases and J 7 bases, leaving 21 bases between the germline ends. The CDR3 is made up of 15 amino acids. Germline CDR1 DFQATT, CDR2 SNEGSKA (reference sequence). The CDR3 coding sequence is TGCAGTGCTCCACCTCTAGCGCCCAAGGGTAATGAGCAGTTCTTC. Its protein product is CSAPPLAPKGNEQFF.

To note about this clonotype: Sequence at one end of the junction differs from germline and may be a read error. This chain connects TRBV23-1 to TRBJ2-1; 9 bases match TRBD2. TRBV23-1 is an ORF, and what it does is uncertain. CDR3 length equals 16 residues. CDR3 residues: CASNQCIAGDYNEQFF. CDR3 nucleotide sequence: TGCGCCAGCAATCAATGTATAGCGGGAGATTACAATGAGCAGTTCTTC.

Only a few counts were recorded for this clonotype. The chain couples TRBV5-1 to TRBJ2-1, with 7 bases fitting TRBD1. Trimming took 0 bases from V and 12 from J; bases not matched to a gene: 9. CDR3 length: 14 amino acids. CDR1 and CDR2 from the germline V gene are SGHRS and YFSETQ. The CDR3 here is CASSLGTGSHGQFF. As DNA, the CDR3 is TGCGCCAGCAGCTTGGGGACAGGCTCTCACGGGCAGTTCTTC.

The chain couples TRBV18 to TRBJ2-3; TRBD2 agrees at 8 bases. The length of the CDR3 is 16 residues. Looked up from germline, CDR1 is KGHSH and CDR2 is LQKENI. Trimming removed 1 base from V and 1 base from J; junction bases left unmatched: 4. The CDR3 region is CASSPQPAGGTDTQYF. CDR3 sequence (DNA): TGTGCCAGCTCACCACAGCCAGCGGGAGGCACAGATACGCAGTATTTT. The full variable domain, its missing parts supplied by reference TRBV18 and TRBJ2-3, is NAGVMQNPRHLVRRRGQEARLRCSPMKGHSHVYWYRQLPEEGLKFMVYLQKENIIDESGMPKERFSAEFPKEGPSILRIQQVVRGDSAAYFCASSPQPAGGTDTQYFGPGTRLTVL.

This clonotype turned up a few times. This chain uses TRBV18 with TRBJ2-5; D is perhaps TRBD2 (6 bases). The CDR3 sequence is 15 residues long. Between the trimmed V and J ends, which lost 5 bases and 2 bases, there was a span of 15 bases. The germline V gene encodes CDR1 KGHSH and CDR2 LQKENI. The CDR3 nucleotides are TGTGCCAGCTCAGCTTCGACCGGGACTCAAGAGACCCAGTACTTC. Protein: CASSASTGTQETQYF. The full variable domain, its missing parts supplied by reference TRBV18 and TRBJ2-5, is NAGVMQNPRHLVRRRGQEARLRCSPMKGHSHVYWYRQLPEEGLKFMVYLQKENIIDESGMPKERFSAEFPKEGPSILRIQQVVRGDSAAYFCASSASTGTQETQYFGPGTRLLVL.

The CDR3 DNA sequence: TGTGCCAGCAGTGTGGCGGCGGGGGGCCTTCAAGAGACCCAGTACTTC. This translates into CASSVAAGGLQETQYF. The V gene is TRBV12-3 or TRBV12-4, the J gene TRBJ2-5, with TRBD2 matching over 8 bases. V dropped 5 bases and J dropped 2; count of bases not matched to a gene: 10. CDR3 length: 16 amino acids.

This rearrangement joins TRBV28 to TRBJ1-5; D remains unclear. Trimming cost V 11 bases and J 4 bases, with 15 bases left between them. Per germline, CDR1 MDHEN and CDR2 SYDVKM. The length of the CDR3 is 13 residues. The CDR3 DNA reads as TGTGCCTCCTCCGGCCGAGAGAATCAGCCCCAGCATTTT. As protein: CASSGRENQPQHF.

The chain uses TRBV3-1 and TRBJ2-7, with 9 nucleotides matching TRBD2. This CDR3 is 15 amino acids long. Germline V lookup: CDR1 LGHDT, CDR2 YNNKEL (reference sequence). V trimming: 1 base; J trimming: 6 bases; junction bases outside the gene matches: 7. CDR3 coding DNA: TGTGCCAGCAGCCAAGGCAGCGGGAGGATGCTCGAGCAGTACTTC. Translation: CASSQGSGRMLEQYF.

This clonotype was counted many times. V gene TRBV12-3 or TRBV12-4 combines with J gene TRBJ1-2; weak D call: TRBD1 (5 bases). V gave up 3 bases and J gave up 2 bases, with 7 bases separating them. The CDR3 runs to 13 residues. CDR3 region: CASSFGDNYGYTF. The DNA of the CDR3 is TGTGCCAGCAGTTTTGGGGACAACTATGGCTACACCTTC.

This clonotype was seen more than once but under ten times. The chain employs TRBV12-3 or TRBV12-4 and TRBJ2-1; 12 nucleotides match TRBD1. The V gene end was trimmed by 7 bases and the J gene end by 7 bases; junction bases not matched to a gene: 5. This CDR3 has 14 residues. As DNA, the CDR3 is TGTGCCAGCATCCGGGACAGGGGGCGGAATGAGCAGTTCTTC. Its protein product is CASIRDRGRNEQFF.

The CDR3 DNA reads TGTGCCAGCAGCCAAGATAGGAAGCAGGGGGCTCACGGGGAGCTGTTTTTT. Translating gives CASSQDRKQGAHGELFF. The J gene is TRBJ2-2, the V gene TRBV4-2; TRBD1 matches at 8 bases. Germline lookup yields CDR1 LGHNA and CDR2 YNFKEQ. V lost 0 bases, J lost 7 bases, and 10 bases stayed unmatched. The CDR3 consists of 17 residues.

This clonotype was seen more than once but under ten times. V and J are TRBV5-1 and TRBJ1-6; D is uncertain. Per the germline V gene, CDR1 is SGHRS and CDR2 is YFSETQ. Trimming cost V 2 bases and J 5 bases, with 14 bases left between them. This CDR3 is 16 amino acids long. The CDR3 nucleotides read TGCGCCAGCAGCTTCTTTGCGAAGCCCGATAATTCACCCCTCCACTTT. Protein sequence: CASSFFAKPDNSPLHF.

This clonotype was detected only a few times. V usage is TRBV3-1 and J usage is TRBJ2-7; D perhaps matches TRBD2 (6 bases). Germline lookup yields CDR1 LGHDT and CDR2 YNNKEL (reference sequence). The CDR3 spans 15 residues. Trimming removed 0 bases from V and 2 bases from J, with 11 bases in between. The CDR3 DNA sequence: TGTGCCAGCAGCCAAGAGGGGGAGGTCCCCTACGAGCAGTACTTC. Translation gives CASSQEGEVPYEQYF.

The chain links TRBV2 to TRBJ2-7, with no clear D. The CDR3 totals 14 residues. V gave up 3 bases and J gave up 4 bases, with 13 bases separating them. Germline CDR1 and CDR2: SNHLY and FYNNEI. The CDR3 region is CASSDPGPSYEQYF. The CDR3 DNA is TGTGCCAGCAGTGACCCCGGACCGTCTTACGAGCAGTACTTC.

The chain combines TRBV20-1 with TRBJ1-6; D remains ambiguous. This CDR3 contains 14 residues. The V and J ends lost 3 bases and 6 bases respectively, with 12 bases between them. The germline CDR1 and CDR2 sequences are DFQATT and SNEGSKA (reference sequence). CDR3 in DNA: TGCAGTGCTAGGGGTCCACATTCTAATTCACCCCTCCACTTT. Translating gives CSARGPHSNSPLHF.

The chain carries TRBV7-8 and TRBJ2-7, with a possible D match to TRBD1 (5 bases). Germline V lookup: CDR1 SGHVS, CDR2 FQNEAQ. The V end was cut by 1 base, the J end by 2 bases, with 15 bases between. CDR3 length equals 16 residues. CDR3 nucleotide sequence: TGTGCCAGCAGCTTAGGTTCTCAGGGAACCCCCTACGAGCAGTACTTC. It encodes CASSLGSQGTPYEQYF.

A few counts support this clonotype. V is TRBV5-1 and J is TRBJ2-3; 7 bases line up with TRBD1. The CDR3 runs 15 residues. V was pared by 2 bases and J by 4 bases, with 7 bases of the junction left unmatched. In germline, CDR1 is SGHRS, CDR2 YFSETQ. This CDR3 reads CASSFEGASSDTQYF. The CDR3 coding sequence is TGCGCCAGCAGCTTCGAGGGGGCGTCTTCAGATACGCAGTATTTT.

This sequence joins TRBV24-1 and TRBJ2-7; TRBD1 matches at 11 bases. J was trimmed by 4 bases and V by 9 bases; bases with no gene match: 4. The germline V gene encodes CDR1 KGHDR and CDR2 SFDVKD. The length of the CDR3 is 13 residues. CDR3 amino acids: CATGTGGGYEQYF. The CDR3, as DNA: TGTGCCACCGGGACAGGGGGTGGTTACGAGCAGTACTTC.

The chain employs TRBV2 and TRBJ2-2; TRBD2 might be the D (6 bases). V was clipped by 3 bases and J by 0 bases, with 11 bases between them. The CDR3 sequence is 16 residues long. Germline assignment: CDR1 SNHLY and CDR2 FYNNEI. CDR3 in amino acids: CASSDRRGANTGELFF. CDR3 bases: TGTGCCAGCAGTGACCGACGCGGGGCGAACACCGGGGAGCTGTTTTTT.

The chain joins TRBV29-1 to TRBJ2-3, with D hard to call. The germline gives CDR1 SQVTM, CDR2 ANQGSEA. V was pared by 4 bases and J by 3 bases, with 8 bases between. The CDR3 is 12 residues long. CDR3 sequence: CSVAGVTDTQYF. The DNA for the CDR3 is TGCAGCGTTGCTGGGGTGACAGATACGCAGTATTTT.

The rearrangement joins TRBV12-3 or TRBV12-4 to TRBJ2-6; 12 bases map to TRBD1. The CDR3 contains 17 residues. V lost 6 bases to trimming and J lost 0 bases; unmatched junction nucleotides: 3. The DNA for the CDR3 is TGTGCCAGCAGAGGGACAGGGGGCGCCTCTGGGGCCAACGTCCTGACTTTC. Protein sequence: CASRGTGGASGANVLTF.

In its sample, this clonotype was seen a few times. The genes are TRBV20-1 and TRBJ2-7, with 8 bases aligning to TRBD2. The J segment lost 5 bases and the V segment lost 0 bases, leaving 9 bases of the junction unmatched. The CDR3 has 15 amino acids. The V gene's germline CDR1 is DFQATT and CDR2 SNEGSKA (reference sequence). The CDR3 spells CSARDPAGAGDEQYF. The CDR3 DNA sequence: TGCAGTGCTAGAGATCCAGCGGGAGCGGGGGACGAGCAGTACTTC.